The rows below give T cell receptor beta chains drawn from one sample of a study of cytomegalovirus exposure and HLA in healthy donors. Profiled with immunoSEQ multiplex PCR; TCRdb holds only in-frame clones, not every one. The sample has approximately 170,000 clones; less than 95% are singletons. The sample consisted of PBMCs. Receptor source: a young woman in good health and CMV-seropositive. CDR3s include the opening cysteine and the closing phenylalanine or tryptophan. A D gene is named only where the DNA matches it firmly. A row's size may be missing; if present it is once, few, many or a size class.

CDR3 DNA,CDR3 protein,J gene,V gene,D gene,clone size
TGTGCCAGCAGGGGGGACAGGGGACCCTACGAGCAGTACTTC,CASRGDRGPYEQYF,TRBJ2-7,TRBV6-5,TRBD1,.
TGTGCCAGCAGCGTAGGGGGGGGTGGCACAGATACGCAGTATTTT,CASSVGGGGTDTQYF,TRBJ2-3,TRBV9,TRBD2,.
TGTGCCAGCAGTCTTCCTAGCGGGAGGCAAGAGACCCAGTACTTC,CASSLPSGRQETQYF,TRBJ2-5,TRBV28,TRBD2,.
TGTGCCAGCAGTCCAGGACAGACTATCTATGGCTACACCTTC,CASSPGQTIYGYTF,TRBJ1-2,TRBV28,.,.
TGTGCCAGTAGTATAGGAGGACTAGCGGGGGTGTACAATGAGCAGTTCTTC,CASSIGGLAGVYNEQFF,TRBJ2-1,TRBV19,TRBD2,.
TGTGCCAGTAGTCCTTCTCTCGGGACAACCCAAGAGACCCAGTACTTC,CASSPSLGTTQETQYF,TRBJ2-5,TRBV19,.,.
TGTGCCAGTAGTAGACAGGGGACCTATGGCTACACCTTC,CASSRQGTYGYTF,TRBJ1-2,TRBV19,TRBD1,.
TGTGCCAGCAGCTTAGATATGCAGGGGCGGACCCAGTACTTC,CASSLDMQGRTQYF,TRBJ2-5,TRBV7-2,.,.
TGTGCCACTTCCGCCCGGCCGACAGTATCCGAAGAGACCCAGTACTTC,CATSARPTVSEETQYF,TRBJ2-5,TRBV19,.,once
TGCGCCAGCAGCCAACCACCAGGGGAAAAACTGTTTTTT,CASSQPPGEKLFF,TRBJ1-4,TRBV5-1,.,.
TGCAGCGTCGATACCACCCCACTAGCGGGATACAATGAGCAGTTCTTC,CSVDTTPLAGYNEQFF,TRBJ2-1,TRBV29-1,TRBD2,once
TGTGCCAGCAGGGGACGGGGGGACGGCTACAATGAGCAGTTCTTC,CASRGRGDGYNEQFF,TRBJ2-1,TRBV28,TRBD2,.
TGTGCCAGCAGTTTACCCAGACAGGGGACCCTACGAGAGCAGTACTTC,CASSLPRQGTLREQYF,TRBJ2-7,TRBV28,TRBD1,.
TGTGCCAGCAGCCTCCCTGGGGGTACAGGGGGCCCCCTCGAGCAGTACTTC,CASSLPGGTGGPLEQYF,TRBJ2-7,TRBV5-4,TRBD1,.
TGTGCCACCCGAGACAGATCCTACGAGCAGTACTTC,CATRDRSYEQYF,TRBJ2-7,TRBV11-3,.,.
TGCGCCAGCAGCCCAGGGTCTTCCTACGAGCAGTACTTC,CASSPGSSYEQYF,TRBJ2-7,TRBV5-1,.,.
TGTGCCAGCAGGGAGGTTAGCAATCAGCCCCAGCATTTT,CASREVSNQPQHF,TRBJ1-5,TRBV6-1,.,.
TGTGCCAGCAGCCAAGTACGGGGCTACGAGCAGTACTTC,CASSQVRGYEQYF,TRBJ2-7,TRBV14,.,.
TGCGCCAGCAGCCCACTTACAGGGGCTAATCAGCCCCAGCATTTT,CASSPLTGANQPQHF,TRBJ1-5,TRBV4-1,TRBD1,few
TGTGCTAGTGGTCAGGGGTCAGACTCGATCGCCCAAGAGACCCAGTACTTC,CASGQGSDSIAQETQYF,TRBJ2-5,TRBV12-5,.,.
TGTGCCAGTAGAACCCAGACAGGAAGCCTGAACACTGAAGCTTTCTTT,CASRTQTGSLNTEAFF,TRBJ1-1,TRBV19,.,.
TGTGCCAGCAGCAAGGGGACTAGCGGGTCGGCCTACAATGAGCAGTTCTTC,CASSKGTSGSAYNEQFF,TRBJ2-1,TRBV7-2,TRBD2,.
TGTGCCAGTAGACCGGACAGGGCCCTCTATGGCTACACCTTC,CASRPDRALYGYTF,TRBJ1-2,TRBV19,TRBD1,few
TGTGCCAGCAGTTTTCGTGGGACTGGAACGCAGTATTTT,CASSFRGTGTQYF,TRBJ2-3,TRBV28,.,.
TGTGCCAGCAGTGATGCGAGGCAGGACATGGGGGACAGGCTCTACGAGCAGTACTTC,CASSDARQDMGDRLYEQYF,TRBJ2-7,TRBV2,TRBD1,.
TGTGCCAGCAGCCGGGACAGGGGAGAGAGCCTGACTTTC,CASSRDRGESLTF,TRBJ2-6,TRBV5-4,TRBD1,.
TGTGCCAGCAGCTTAGCGAGCCATCCCGCGAACACCGGGGAGCTGTTTTTT,CASSLASHPANTGELFF,TRBJ2-2,TRBV7-2,.,once
TGTGCCTGGACCCAAGGTGGACGGGGGTCCCAGTACTTC,CAWTQGGRGSQYF,TRBJ2-5,TRBV30,.,.
TGTGCCAGTAGTATAGATCCCGGTAGCAATCAGCCCCAGCATTTT,CASSIDPGSNQPQHF,TRBJ1-5,TRBV19,.,.
TGTGCCAGCAGTGAAGCTAGCGGGGTTGAGACCCAGTACTTC,CASSEASGVETQYF,TRBJ2-5,TRBV6-1,TRBD2,once
TGTGCCAGCAGCGTCGAGGGACTAGCGGGAGGGTACAATGAGCAGTTCTTC,CASSVEGLAGGYNEQFF,TRBJ2-1,TRBV9,TRBD2,.
TGTGCCAGTGCTACTGGGGCGGCTAGCACAGATACGCAGTATTTT,CASATGAASTDTQYF,TRBJ2-3,TRBV19,.,.
TGTGCCAGCAGCGTAATGGGGGGAACTAATGAAAAACTGTTTTTT,CASSVMGGTNEKLFF,TRBJ1-4,TRBV9,.,.
TGTGCCAGCACCCTCCTCCACGGTGGGGGGAACTACGAGCAGTACTTC,CASTLLHGGGNYEQYF,TRBJ2-7,TRBV5-6,.,.
TGTGCCCTTTCGGGGGATGAGCAGTACTTC,CALSGDEQYF,TRBJ2-7,TRBV2,.,.
TGTGCCTGGGCGGGACAGGGTTATTCACCCCTCCACTTT,CAWAGQGYSPLHF,TRBJ1-6,TRBV30,TRBD1,once
TGTGCCAGCAGCTTAGCCGGGACTAGCGGAGGAGGGGTGTACTTC,CASSLAGTSGGGVYF,TRBJ2-7,TRBV7-2,TRBD2,.
TGTGCCAGTAGTAATGGGGCCAATCAGCCCCAGCATTTT,CASSNGANQPQHF,TRBJ1-5,TRBV19,.,.
TGCAGCGTTCGGACTAGCGGGATAAGGAATGAGCAGTTCTTC,CSVRTSGIRNEQFF,TRBJ2-1,TRBV29-1,TRBD2,.
TGCGCCAGCAGACTGGGACTAGCGGTCTACAATGAGCAGTTCTTC,CASRLGLAVYNEQFF,TRBJ2-1,TRBV4-1,TRBD2,.
TGTGCCAGCAGTCGATCCGGACTAGCGGGGGGAAATGAGCAGTTCTTC,CASSRSGLAGGNEQFF,TRBJ2-1,TRBV6-4,TRBD2,.